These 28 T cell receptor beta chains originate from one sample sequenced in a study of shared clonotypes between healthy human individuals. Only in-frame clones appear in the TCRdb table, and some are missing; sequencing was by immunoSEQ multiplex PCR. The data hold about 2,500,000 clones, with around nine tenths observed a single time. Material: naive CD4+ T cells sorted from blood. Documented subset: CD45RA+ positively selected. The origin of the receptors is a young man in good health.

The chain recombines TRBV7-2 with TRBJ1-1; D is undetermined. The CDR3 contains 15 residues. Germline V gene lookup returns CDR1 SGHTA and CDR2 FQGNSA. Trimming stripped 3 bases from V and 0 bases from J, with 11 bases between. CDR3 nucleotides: TGTGCCAGCAGCTTTTATTGGTCTATGAACACTGAAGCTTTCTTT. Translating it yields CASSFYWSMNTEAFF.

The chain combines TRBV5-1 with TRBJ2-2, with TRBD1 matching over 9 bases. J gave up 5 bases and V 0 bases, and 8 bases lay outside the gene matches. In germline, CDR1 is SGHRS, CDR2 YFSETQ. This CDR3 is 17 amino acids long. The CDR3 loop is CASSLDMTGGGTGELFF. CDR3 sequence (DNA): TGCGCCAGCAGCTTGGACATGACAGGGGGAGGAACCGGGGAGCTGTTTTTT.

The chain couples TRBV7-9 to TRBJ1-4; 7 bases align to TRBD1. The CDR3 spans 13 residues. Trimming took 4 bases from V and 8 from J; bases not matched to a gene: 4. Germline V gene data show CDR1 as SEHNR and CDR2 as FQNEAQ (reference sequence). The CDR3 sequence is CASSSGQWEKLFF. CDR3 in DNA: TGTGCCAGCAGCTCGGGACAGTGGGAAAAACTGTTTTTT.

The CDR3 DNA sequence: TGCGCCAGCAGTGTCCCCTCTGGAAACACCATATATTTT. Protein product: CASSVPSGNTIYF. This chain uses TRBV10-2 with TRBJ1-3, with unresolved D. Deletions cut 4 bases from V and 0 bases from J, with 4 bases between. This CDR3 is built from 13 residues. Germline CDR1 is WSHSY and CDR2 is SAAADI.

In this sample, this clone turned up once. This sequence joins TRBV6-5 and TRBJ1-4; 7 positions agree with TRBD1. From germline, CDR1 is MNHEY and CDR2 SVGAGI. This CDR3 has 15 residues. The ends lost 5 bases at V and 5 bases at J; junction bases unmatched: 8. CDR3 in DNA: TGTGCCAGCAGTCCACAGGGACAGAGCAATGAAAAACTGTTTTTT. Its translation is CASSPQGQSNEKLFF.

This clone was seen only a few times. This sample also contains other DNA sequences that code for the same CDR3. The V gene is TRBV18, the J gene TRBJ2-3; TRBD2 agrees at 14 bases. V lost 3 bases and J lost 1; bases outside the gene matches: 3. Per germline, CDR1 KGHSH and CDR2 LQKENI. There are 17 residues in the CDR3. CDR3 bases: TGTGCCAGCTCACCCCCGGGACTAGCGGGAGGCACAGATACGCAGTATTTT. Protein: CASSPPGLAGGTDTQYF.

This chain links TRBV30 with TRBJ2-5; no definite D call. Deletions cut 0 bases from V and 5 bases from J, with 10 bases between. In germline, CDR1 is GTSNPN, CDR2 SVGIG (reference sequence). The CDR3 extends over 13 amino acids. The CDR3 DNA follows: TGTGCCTGGAGTGTCGGGCTCTGGGAGACCCAGTACTTC. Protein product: CAWSVGLWETQYF.

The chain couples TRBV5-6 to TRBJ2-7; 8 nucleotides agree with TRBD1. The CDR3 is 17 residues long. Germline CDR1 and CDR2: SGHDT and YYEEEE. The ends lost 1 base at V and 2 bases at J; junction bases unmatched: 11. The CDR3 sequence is CASSLRENRGLTYEQYF. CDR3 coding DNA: TGTGCCAGCAGCTTGCGAGAGAACAGGGGGTTAACCTACGAGCAGTACTTC. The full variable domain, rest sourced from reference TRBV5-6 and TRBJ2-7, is DAGVTQSPTHLIKTRGQQVTLRCSPKSGHDTVSWYQQALGQGPQFIFQYYEEEERQRGNFPDRFSGHQFPNYSSELNVNALLLGDSALYLCASSLRENRGLTYEQYFGPGTRLTVT.

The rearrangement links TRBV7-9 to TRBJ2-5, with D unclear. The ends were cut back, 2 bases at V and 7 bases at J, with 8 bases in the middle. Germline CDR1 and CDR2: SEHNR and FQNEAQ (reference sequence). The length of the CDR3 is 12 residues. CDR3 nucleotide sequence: TGTGCCAGCAGCTTACCGGACGGGACCCAGTACTTC. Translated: CASSLPDGTQYF.

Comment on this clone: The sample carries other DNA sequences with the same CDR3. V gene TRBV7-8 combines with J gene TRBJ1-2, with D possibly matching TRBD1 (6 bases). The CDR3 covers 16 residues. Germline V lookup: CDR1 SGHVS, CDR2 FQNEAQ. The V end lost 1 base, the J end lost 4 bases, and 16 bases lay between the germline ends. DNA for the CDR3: TGTGCCAGCAGCTTAGTGGCGCCAGGGGAAGGCTATGGCTACACCTTC. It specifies CASSLVAPGEGYGYTF.

CDR3 sequence reads: CASSDQLSGNTIYF. The DNA for the CDR3 is TGTGCCAGCAGTGATCAGCTCTCTGGAAACACCATATATTTT. The J gene is TRBJ1-3, the V gene TRBV6-1; unclear D gene. Trimming removed 3 bases at V and 0 bases at J, with 6 bases between. The germline CDR1 and CDR2 sequences are MNHNS and SASEGT. This CDR3 region has 14 residues.

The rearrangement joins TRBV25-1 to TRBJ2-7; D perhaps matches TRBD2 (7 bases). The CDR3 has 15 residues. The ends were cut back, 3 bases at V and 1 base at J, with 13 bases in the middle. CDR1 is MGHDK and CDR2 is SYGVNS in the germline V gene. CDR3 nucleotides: TGTGCCAGCAGTGAGGCGGGGGACATATCCTACGAGCAGTACTTC. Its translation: CASSEAGDISYEQYF.

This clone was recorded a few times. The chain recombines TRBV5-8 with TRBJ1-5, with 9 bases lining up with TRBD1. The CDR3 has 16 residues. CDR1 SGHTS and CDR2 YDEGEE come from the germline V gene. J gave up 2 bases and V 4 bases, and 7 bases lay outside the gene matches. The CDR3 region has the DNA TGTGCCAGCAGCAGCGGGGACAGGGTGGGCAATCAGCCCCAGCATTTT. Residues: CASSSGDRVGNQPQHF.

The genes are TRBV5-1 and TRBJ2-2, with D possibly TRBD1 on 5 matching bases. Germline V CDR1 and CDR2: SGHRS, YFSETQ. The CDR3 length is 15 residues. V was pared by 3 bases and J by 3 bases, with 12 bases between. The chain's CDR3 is CASSSLDSDTGELFF. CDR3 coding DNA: TGCGCCAGCAGCTCCCTCGACAGTGACACCGGGGAGCTGTTTTTT.

CDR3: CASSFQRGAVGTQYF. CDR3 sequence (DNA): TGCGCCAGCAGCTTCCAGCGGGGAGCCGTTGGGACCCAGTACTTC. The rearrangement uses TRBV5-1 and TRBJ2-5; 7 positions match TRBD2. With V trimmed by 2 bases and J by 7 bases, 11 bases remained unmatched. Germline V gene sequence: CDR1 SGHRS, CDR2 YFSETQ. The CDR3 is 15 residues long.

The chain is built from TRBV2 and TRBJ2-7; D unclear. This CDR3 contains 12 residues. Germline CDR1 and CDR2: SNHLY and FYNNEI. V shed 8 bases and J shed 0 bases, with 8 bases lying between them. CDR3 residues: CASGASSYEQYF. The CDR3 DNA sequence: TGTGCCAGCGGTGCCTCCTCCTACGAGCAGTACTTC.

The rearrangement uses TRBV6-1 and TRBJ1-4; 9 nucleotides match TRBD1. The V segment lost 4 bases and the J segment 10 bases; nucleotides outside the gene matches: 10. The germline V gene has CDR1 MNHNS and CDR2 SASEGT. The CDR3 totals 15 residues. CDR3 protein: CASSGSGTGSSKLFF. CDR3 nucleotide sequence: TGTGCCAGCAGTGGATCCGGGACAGGGTCTTCAAAACTGTTTTTT.

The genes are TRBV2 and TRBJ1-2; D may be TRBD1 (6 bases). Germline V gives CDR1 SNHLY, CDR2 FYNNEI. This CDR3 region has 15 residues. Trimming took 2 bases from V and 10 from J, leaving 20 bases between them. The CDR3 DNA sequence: TGTGCCAGCAGTGAAAGGGTCAGGGGTGATTTTTCCTACACCTTC. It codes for CASSERVRGDFSYTF.

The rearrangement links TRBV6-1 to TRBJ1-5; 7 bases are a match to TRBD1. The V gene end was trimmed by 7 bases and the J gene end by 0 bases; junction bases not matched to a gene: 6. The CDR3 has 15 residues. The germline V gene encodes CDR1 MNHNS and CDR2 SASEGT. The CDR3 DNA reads TGTGCCAGCATTGCACGGACAGGTAGCAATCAGCCCCAGCATTTT. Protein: CASIARTGSNQPQHF.

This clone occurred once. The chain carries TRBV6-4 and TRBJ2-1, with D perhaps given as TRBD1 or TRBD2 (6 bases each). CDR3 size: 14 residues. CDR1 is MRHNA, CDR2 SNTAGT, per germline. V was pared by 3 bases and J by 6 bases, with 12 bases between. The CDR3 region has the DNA TGTGCCAGCAGTGAGCAGGGGACTTCCAATGAGCAGTTCTTC. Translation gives CASSEQGTSNEQFF.

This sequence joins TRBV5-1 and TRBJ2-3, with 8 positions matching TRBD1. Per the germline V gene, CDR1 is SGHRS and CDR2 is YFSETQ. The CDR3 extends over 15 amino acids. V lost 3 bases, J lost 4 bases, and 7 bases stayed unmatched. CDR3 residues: CASSYDRGWADTQYF. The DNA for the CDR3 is TGCGCCAGCAGCTATGACAGGGGATGGGCAGATACGCAGTATTTT. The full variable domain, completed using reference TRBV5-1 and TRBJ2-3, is KAGVTQTPRYLIKTRGQQVTLSCSPISGHRSVSWYQQTPGQGLQFLFEYFSETQRNKGNFPGRFSGRQFSNSRSEMNVSTLELGDSALYLCASSYDRGWADTQYFGPGTRLTVL.

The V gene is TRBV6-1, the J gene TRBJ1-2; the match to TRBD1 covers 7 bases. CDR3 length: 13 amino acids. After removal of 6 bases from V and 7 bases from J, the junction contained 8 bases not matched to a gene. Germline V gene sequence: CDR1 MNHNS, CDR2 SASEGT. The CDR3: CASRSPGTVGYTF. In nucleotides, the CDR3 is TGTGCCAGCAGATCACCCGGGACAGTTGGCTACACCTTC.

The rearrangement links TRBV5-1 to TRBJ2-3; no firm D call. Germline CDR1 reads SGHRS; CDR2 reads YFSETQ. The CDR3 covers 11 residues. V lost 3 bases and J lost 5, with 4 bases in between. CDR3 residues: CASSSEDTQYF. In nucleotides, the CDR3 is TGCGCCAGCAGCTCCGAAGATACGCAGTATTTT. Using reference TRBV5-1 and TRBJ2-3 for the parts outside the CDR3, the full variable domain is KAGVTQTPRYLIKTRGQQVTLSCSPISGHRSVSWYQQTPGQGLQFLFEYFSETQRNKGNFPGRFSGRQFSNSRSEMNVSTLELGDSALYLCASSSEDTQYFGPGTRLTVL.

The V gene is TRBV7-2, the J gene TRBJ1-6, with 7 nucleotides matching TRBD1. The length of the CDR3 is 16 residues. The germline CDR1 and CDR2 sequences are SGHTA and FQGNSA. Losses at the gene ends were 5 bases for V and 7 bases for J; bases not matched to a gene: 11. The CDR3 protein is CASSHGTARGNSPLHF. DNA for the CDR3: TGTGCCAGCAGCCACGGGACAGCCCGAGGGAATTCACCCCTCCACTTT.

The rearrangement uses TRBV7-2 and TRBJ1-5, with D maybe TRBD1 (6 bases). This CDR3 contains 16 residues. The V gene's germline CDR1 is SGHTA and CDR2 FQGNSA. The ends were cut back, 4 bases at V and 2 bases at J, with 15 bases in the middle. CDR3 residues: CASSSQGFAGNQPQHF. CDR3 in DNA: TGTGCCAGCAGCTCACAGGGTTTTGCAGGCAATCAGCCCCAGCATTTT.

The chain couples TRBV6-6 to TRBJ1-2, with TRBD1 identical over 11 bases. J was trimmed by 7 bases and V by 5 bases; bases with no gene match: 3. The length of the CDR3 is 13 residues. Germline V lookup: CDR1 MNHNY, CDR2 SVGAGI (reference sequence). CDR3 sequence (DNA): TGTGCCAGCAGTAGAGGGACAGGGGGTGGCTACACCTTC. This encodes CASSRGTGGGYTF.

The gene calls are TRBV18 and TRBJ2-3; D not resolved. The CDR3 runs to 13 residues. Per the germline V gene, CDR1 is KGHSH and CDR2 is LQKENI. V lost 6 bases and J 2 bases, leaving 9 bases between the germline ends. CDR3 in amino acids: CASSGANTDTQYF. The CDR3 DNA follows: TGTGCCAGCTCTGGAGCGAACACAGATACGCAGTATTTT.

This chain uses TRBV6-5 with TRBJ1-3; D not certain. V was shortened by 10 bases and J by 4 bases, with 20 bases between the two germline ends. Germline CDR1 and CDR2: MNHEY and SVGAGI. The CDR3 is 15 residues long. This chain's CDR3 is CATWRASGGGNTIYF. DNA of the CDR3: TGTGCCACGTGGAGGGCATCTGGAGGCGGAAACACCATATATTTT.